This TCR beta chain was sequenced in a study of cytomegalovirus exposure and HLA in healthy donors. Findings and caveats of the study: The study flagged about 160 TCR beta chains as cytomegalovirus-associated. That first-cohort TCR clusters tended to co-occur in the approximately 110 validation repertoires was found in a later analysis.

Worth noting for this clone: As yet, its antigen is unknown.

Measured with immunoSEQ multiplex PCR; TCRdb has only the in-frame clones, and not every one. The table lists approximately 110,000 clones, around 94% of them singletons. The CDR3 extends over 14 amino acids. Germline CDR1 is SGHTA and CDR2 is FQGTGA. Trimming cost V 5 bases and J 8 bases; bases outside gene matches: 5. The specimen sequenced was PBMCs. The chain has TRBV7-3 and TRBJ2-2; 10 bases line up with TRBD2. The origin of this receptor is a woman aged 18 to 35 in good health and CMV-seronegative. The CDR3 DNA follows: TGTGCCAGCAGCCTAGCGGGAGCGGAAGGGGAGCTGTTTTTT. Protein sequence: CASSLAGAEGELFF.